These T cell receptor beta chains were read from a single sample in a study of monozygotic twins with inflammatory bowel disease. TCRdb reanalyzed the 5' RACE reads, giving one entry per CDR3 protein sequence and no DNA. The repertoire table contains roughly 160,000 distinct CDR3 sequences. Sequencing was done on a sample of blood. These receptors originate from a human donor with ulcerative colitis or Crohn's disease, or a healthy co-twin of an affected twin (not recorded which). CDR3s include the opening cysteine and the closing phenylalanine or tryptophan.

V	J	CDR3
TRBV7-9	TRBJ2-2	CASTTPEGGGELFF
TRBV12-3/TRBV12-4	TRBJ2-7	CASSPGTSGRDYYEQYF
TRBV5-1	TRBJ1-1	CASSSANTEAFF
TRBV28	TRBJ2-2	CASRKSGELGTGELFF
TRBV25-1	TRBJ2-7	CASSEGTATYEQYF
TRBV24-1	TRBJ2-5	CATSVGTVQETQYF
TRBV20-1	TRBJ2-1	CSARGTFGGENEQFF
TRBV3-1	TRBJ2-7	CASSPDSGSFSYEQYF
TRBV7-2	TRBJ1-3	CASSLVPRGPGNTIYF
TRBV20-1	TRBJ2-5	CSARGGTSGRGETQYF
TRBV20-1	TRBJ2-1	CSARAGGLGEQFF